This paragraph reports one T cell receptor (beta chain). In its sample, this clonotype was seen a few times. The specificity of this receptor is unknown. The sample holds no much larger clone one base away, and base qualities are not on file. Receptor libraries were prepared by 5' RACE. TCRdb lists the instrument as Illumina MiSeq. The public reads were reanalyzed by TCRdb: fastp trimming at Q25, MiXCR alignment, in-frame beta chains only. Rows matching on CDR3 protein sequence are summarized as one entry with the most common DNA and genes. The sample data list about 64,000 distinct CDR3 sequences, and less than 20% of these were observed just once. The ten largest clones capture 1.1% to 1.5% of the sample. These data come from a study of HIV-infected patients and healthy controls (dated by TCRdb to the mid-2010s). The origin of this receptor is a human donor in good health. Specimen: CD4+ T cells from blood.

The CDR3 reads as follows: CASSQGNRASNQPQHF. The DNA is as follows: TGCGCCAGCAGCCAAGGTAACAGGGCTAGCAATCAGCCCCAGCATTTT. The receptor chain draws on TRBV4-1 and TRBJ1-5; the D region possibly corresponds to TRBD1 (6 bases align). Spanning cysteine to phenylalanine, the CDR3 consists of 16 amino acids. The only DNA kept is the CDR3, 48 bases in frame from the first base. The trim is 1 base for V and 0 bases for J, with a gap of 10 bases between the germline ends. As encoded in the germline V gene, CDR1 is MGHRA while CDR2 is YSYEKL.